The entry that follows covers one T cell receptor beta chain sequence. Measured with immunoSEQ multiplex PCR; TCRdb has only the in-frame clones, and not every one. The sample lists around 64,000 clones, roughly 87% occurring once. This entry belongs to a study of OX40 agonist ivuxolimab in advanced cancers. Study-level background: Three patients showed partial responses: one hepatocellular carcinoma and two cutaneous melanoma cases.

The CDR3 spans 17 residues. V trimming: 7 bases; J trimming: 4 bases; junction bases outside the gene matches: 12. CDR1 SNHLY and CDR2 FYNNEI come from the germline V gene. The clonotype originates from an adult with an advanced solid tumor such as melanoma, head and neck, liver or kidney cancer. V is TRBV2 and J is TRBJ2-3; TRBD2 aligns across 12 bases. This specimen consisted of CD4+ or CD8+ T cells sorted from blood, obtained in a trial of the OX40 agonist ivuxolimab. CDR3 amino acids: CASKPRLAGGPSDTQYF. In DNA, the CDR3 is TGTGCCAGCAAACCCAGGCTAGCGGGGGGGCCTTCAGATACGCAGTATTTT.